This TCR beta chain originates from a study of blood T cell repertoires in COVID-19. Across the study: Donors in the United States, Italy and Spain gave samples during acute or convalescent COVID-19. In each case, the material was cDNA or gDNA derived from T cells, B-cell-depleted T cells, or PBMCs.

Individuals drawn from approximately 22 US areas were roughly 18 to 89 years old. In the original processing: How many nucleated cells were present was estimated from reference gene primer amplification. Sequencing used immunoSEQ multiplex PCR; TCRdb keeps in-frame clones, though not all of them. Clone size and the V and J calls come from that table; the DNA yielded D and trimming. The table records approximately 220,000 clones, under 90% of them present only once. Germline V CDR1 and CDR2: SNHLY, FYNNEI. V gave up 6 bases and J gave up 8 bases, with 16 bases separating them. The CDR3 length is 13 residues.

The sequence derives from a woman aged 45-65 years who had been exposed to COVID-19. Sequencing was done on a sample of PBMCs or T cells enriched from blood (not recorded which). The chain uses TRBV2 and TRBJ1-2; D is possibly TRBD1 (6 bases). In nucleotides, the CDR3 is TGTGCCAGCAGGGCAGGGGCTCAACAAGGCTACACCTTC. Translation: CASRAGAQQGYTF.